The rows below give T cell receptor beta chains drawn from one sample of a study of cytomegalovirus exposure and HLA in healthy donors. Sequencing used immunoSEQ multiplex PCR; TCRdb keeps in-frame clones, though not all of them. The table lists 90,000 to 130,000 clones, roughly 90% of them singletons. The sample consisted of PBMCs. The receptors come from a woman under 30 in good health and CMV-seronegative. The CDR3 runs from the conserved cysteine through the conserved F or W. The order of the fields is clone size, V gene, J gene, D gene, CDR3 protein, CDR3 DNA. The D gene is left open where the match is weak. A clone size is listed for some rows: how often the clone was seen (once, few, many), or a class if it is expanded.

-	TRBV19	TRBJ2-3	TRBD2	CASSIGSGGTDTQYF	TGTGCCAGTAGTATAGGCAGCGGGGGTACAGATACGCAGTATTTT
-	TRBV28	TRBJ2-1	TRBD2	CASTLDTSGIYNEQFF	TGTGCCAGCACCCTAGATACTAGCGGGATTTACAATGAGCAGTTCTTC
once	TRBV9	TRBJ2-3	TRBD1	CASSILTGGPDTQYF	TGTGCCAGCAGCATACTGACAGGGGGCCCAGATACGCAGTATTTT
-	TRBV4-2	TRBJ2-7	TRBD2	CASSQIGSSGSSYEQYF	TGTGCCAGCAGCCAAATTGGTTCTAGCGGTAGCTCCTACGAGCAGTACTTC
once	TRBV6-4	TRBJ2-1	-	CASEPPGLTDNEQFF	TGTGCCAGCGAACCTCCGGGACTTACTGACAATGAGCAGTTCTTC
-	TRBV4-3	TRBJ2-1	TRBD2	CASSQDWRGEQFF	TGCGCCAGCAGCCAAGATTGGCGGGGGGAGCAGTTCTTC
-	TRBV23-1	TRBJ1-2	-	CARRGEGRANGYTF	TGCGCCAGGAGAGGGGAGGGCAGGGCGAATGGCTACACCTTC
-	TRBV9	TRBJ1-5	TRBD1	CASRVLTARDRGRSNQPQHF	TGTGCCAGCAGAGTTCTTACCGCCCGGGACAGGGGACGGAGCAATCAGCCCCAGCATTTT
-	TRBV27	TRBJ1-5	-	CASSLDTYSNQPQHF	TGTGCCAGCAGTTTAGACACCTATAGCAATCAGCCCCAGCATTTT
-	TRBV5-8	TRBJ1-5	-	CASSLGSGVNQPQHF	TGTGCCAGCAGCTTGGGATCGGGGGTCAATCAGCCCCAGCATTTT
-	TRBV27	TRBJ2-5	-	CAIRGGNQETQYF	TGTGCCATTCGAGGGGGAAACCAAGAGACCCAGTACTTC
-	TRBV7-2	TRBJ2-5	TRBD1	CASNPPTGLGSETQYF	TGTGCCAGCAATCCCCCGACAGGGTTGGGATCCGAGACCCAGTACTTC
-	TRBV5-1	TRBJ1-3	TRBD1	CASSLGDRSSGNTIYF	TGCGCCAGCAGCTTGGGGGACAGAAGCTCTGGAAACACCATATATTTT
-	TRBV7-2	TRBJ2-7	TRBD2	CASSFSGGSYEQYF	TGTGCCAGCAGCTTTAGCGGGGGGTCCTACGAGCAGTACTTC
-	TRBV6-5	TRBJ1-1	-	CASSPGGSEAFF	TGTGCCAGCAGCCCCGGAGGTAGTGAAGCTTTCTTT
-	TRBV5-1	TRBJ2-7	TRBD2	CASSLSLAGAPSYEQYF	TGCGCCAGCAGCTTGAGCCTAGCGGGGGCCCCCTCCTACGAGCAGTACTTC
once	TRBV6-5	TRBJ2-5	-	CASSDDRTEETQYF	TGTGCCAGCAGCGACGACAGGACTGAAGAGACCCAGTACTTC
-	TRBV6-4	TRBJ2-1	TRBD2	CASSDSSSGGAGDEQFF	TGTGCCAGCAGTGACTCGTCCAGCGGGGGGGCCGGGGATGAGCAGTTCTTC
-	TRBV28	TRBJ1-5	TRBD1	CASNRGLNQPQHF	TGTGCCAGCAACAGGGGCCTAAATCAGCCCCAGCATTTT
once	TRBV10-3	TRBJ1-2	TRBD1	CAISENGDRGGYTF	TGTGCCATCAGTGAGAATGGGGACAGGGGAGGCTACACCTTC
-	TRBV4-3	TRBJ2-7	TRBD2	CASSQGLAGVAEQYF	TGCGCCAGCAGCCAAGGACTAGCGGGAGTGGCCGAGCAGTACTTC
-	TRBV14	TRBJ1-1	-	CASSQELNTEAFF	TGTGCCAGCAGCCAGGAGTTGAACACTGAAGCTTTCTTT
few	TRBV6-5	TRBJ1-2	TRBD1	CASREGQGADGYTF	TGTGCCAGCAGGGAAGGACAGGGGGCTGATGGCTACACCTTC
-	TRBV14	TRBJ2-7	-	CASSVSGANSYEQYF	TGTGCCAGCAGCGTGAGCGGAGCAAACTCCTACGAGCAGTACTTC
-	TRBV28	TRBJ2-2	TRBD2	CASSPVAGVSAGELFF	TGTGCCAGCAGTCCAGTAGCGGGGGTATCGGCCGGGGAGCTGTTTTTT
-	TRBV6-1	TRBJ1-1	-	CASGRGALGAFF	TGTGCCAGCGGCAGGGGAGCCCTAGGAGCTTTCTTT
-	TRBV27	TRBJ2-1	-	CASGEGLGNEQFF	TGTGCCAGCGGCGAGGGTTTGGGGAATGAGCAGTTCTTC
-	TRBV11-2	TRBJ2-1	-	CASSPGWDDNEQFF	TGTGCCAGCAGCCCGGGATGGGATGACAATGAGCAGTTCTTC
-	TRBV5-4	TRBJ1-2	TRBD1	CASSSPSTGEGYTF	TGTGCCAGCAGCTCGCCCTCGACAGGGGAAGGCTACACCTTC
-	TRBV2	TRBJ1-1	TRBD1	CASRWTGNTEAFF	TGTGCCAGCAGGTGGACAGGTAACACTGAAGCTTTCTTT
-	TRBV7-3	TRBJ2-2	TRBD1	CASSRGDRARSTGELFF	TGTGCCAGCAGCAGAGGGGACAGGGCGCGAAGCACCGGGGAGCTGTTTTTT
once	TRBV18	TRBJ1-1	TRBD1	CASSPGQGETEAFF	TGTGCCAGCTCACCTGGACAGGGGGAAACTGAAGCTTTCTTT
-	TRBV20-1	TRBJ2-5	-	CSAAGETQYF	TGCAGTGCCGCGGGGGAGACCCAGTACTTC
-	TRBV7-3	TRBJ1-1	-	CASSLEAGVNTEAFF	TGTGCCAGCAGCTTAGAGGCAGGGGTGAACACTGAAGCTTTCTTT
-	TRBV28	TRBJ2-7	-	CASSLTVRGSYEQYF	TGTGCCAGCAGTTTAACCGTCAGGGGCTCCTACGAGCAGTACTTC
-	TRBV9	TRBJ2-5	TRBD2	CASSPTLAGVETQYF	TGTGCCAGCAGCCCAACCTTAGCGGGAGTGGAGACCCAGTACTTC
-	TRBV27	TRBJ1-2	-	CASSLYTTSVPYGYTF	TGTGCCAGCAGTTTATATACCACCAGCGTACCTTATGGCTACACCTTC
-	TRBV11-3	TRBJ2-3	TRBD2	CASSLGAGADTQYF	TGTGCCAGCAGCTTAGGGGCGGGAGCAGATACGCAGTATTTT
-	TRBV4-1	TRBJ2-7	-	CASSRSTESYEQYF	TGCGCCAGCAGCCGTTCGACAGAGTCCTACGAGCAGTACTTC
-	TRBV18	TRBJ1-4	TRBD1	CASSGTGNEKLFF	TGTGCCAGCTCAGGGACAGGGAATGAAAAACTGTTTTTT
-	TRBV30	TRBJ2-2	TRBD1	CAWSRGQAAPGELFF	TGTGCCTGGAGTCGGGGACAGGCTGCGCCCGGGGAGCTGTTTTTT
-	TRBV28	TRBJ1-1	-	CASSLYREAFF	TGTGCCAGCAGTTTATACCGGGAGGCTTTCTTT
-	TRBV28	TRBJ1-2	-	CASSFRPGEVNYGYTF	TGTGCCAGCAGTTTCCGCCCCGGGGAGGTGAACTATGGCTACACCTTC
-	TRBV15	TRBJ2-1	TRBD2	CATSTSGGPEQFF	TGTGCCACCTCCACTAGCGGGGGGCCCGAGCAGTTCTTC
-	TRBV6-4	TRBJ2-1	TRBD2	CASSDGTSEYNEQFF	TGTGCCAGCAGTGACGGGACTAGCGAATACAATGAGCAGTTCTTC
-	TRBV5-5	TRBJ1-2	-	CASSLRRTANDGYTF	TGTGCCAGCAGCTTGAGGCGGACAGCCAATGATGGCTACACCTTC
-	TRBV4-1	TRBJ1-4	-	CASSQPQGTVMSGLFF	TGCGCCAGCAGCCAACCACAGGGTACGGTCATGAGTGGACTGTTTTTT
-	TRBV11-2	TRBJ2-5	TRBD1	CASSLGGGQGKTQYF	TGTGCCAGCAGCTTAGGGGGGGGACAGGGAAAGACCCAGTACTTC
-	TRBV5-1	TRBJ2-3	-	CASSLIPGTDTQYF	TGCGCCAGCAGCTTAATACCGGGCACAGATACGCAGTATTTT
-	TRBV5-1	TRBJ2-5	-	CASSSNNQETQYF	TGCGCCAGCAGCTCAAACAACCAAGAGACCCAGTACTTC
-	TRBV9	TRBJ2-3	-	CASSVSGRAFTDTQYF	TGTGCCAGCAGCGTGAGTGGCAGGGCATTCACAGATACGCAGTATTTT
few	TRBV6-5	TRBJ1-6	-	CASSSLGRAIHF	TGTGCCAGCAGTTCCCTCGGGAGGGCCATCCACTTT
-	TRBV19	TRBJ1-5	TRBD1	CASSISRQGHQPQHF	TGTGCCAGTAGTATAAGCCGACAGGGCCATCAGCCCCAGCATTTT
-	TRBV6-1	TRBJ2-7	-	CASSEGGGLYEQYF	TGTGCCAGCAGTGAAGGAGGAGGTCTCTACGAGCAGTACTTC
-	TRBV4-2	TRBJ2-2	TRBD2	CASSQDMASGGELFF	TGTGCCAGCAGCCAAGATATGGCTAGCGGGGGGGAGCTGTTTTTT